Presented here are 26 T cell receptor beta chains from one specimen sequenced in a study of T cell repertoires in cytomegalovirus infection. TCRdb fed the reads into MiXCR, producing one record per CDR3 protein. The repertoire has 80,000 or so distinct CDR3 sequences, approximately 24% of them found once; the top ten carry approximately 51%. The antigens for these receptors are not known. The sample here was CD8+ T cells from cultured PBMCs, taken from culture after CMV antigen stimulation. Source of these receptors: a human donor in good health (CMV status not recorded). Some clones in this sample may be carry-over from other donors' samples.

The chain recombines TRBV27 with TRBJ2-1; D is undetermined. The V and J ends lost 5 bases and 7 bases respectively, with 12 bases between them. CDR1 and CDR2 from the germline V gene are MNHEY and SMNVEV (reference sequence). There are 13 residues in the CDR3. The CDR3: CASSPLGLNEQFF. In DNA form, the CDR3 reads TGTGCCAGCAGTCCGCTGGGCCTGAATGAGCAGTTCTTC.

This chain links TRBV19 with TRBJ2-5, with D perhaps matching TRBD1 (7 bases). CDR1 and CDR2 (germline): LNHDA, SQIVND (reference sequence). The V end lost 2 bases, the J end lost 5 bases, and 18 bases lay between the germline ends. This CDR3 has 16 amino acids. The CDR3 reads CASSITGGGSIETQYF. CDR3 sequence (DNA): TGTGCCAGTAGTATAACAGGAGGGGGCTCAATCGAGACCCAGTACTTC.

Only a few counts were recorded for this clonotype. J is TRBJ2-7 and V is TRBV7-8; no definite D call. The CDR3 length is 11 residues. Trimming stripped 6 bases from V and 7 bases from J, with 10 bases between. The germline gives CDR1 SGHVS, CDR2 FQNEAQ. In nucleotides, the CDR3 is TGTGCCAGCAGTGGCGTTAATGAGCAGTACTTC. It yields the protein CASSGVNEQYF. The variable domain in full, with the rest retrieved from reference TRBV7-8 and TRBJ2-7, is GAGVSQSPRYKVAKRGQDVALRCDPISGHVSLFWYQQALGQGPEFLTYFQNEAQLDKSGLPSDRFFAERPEGSVSTLKIQRTQQEDSAVYLCASSGVNEQYFGPGTRLTVT.

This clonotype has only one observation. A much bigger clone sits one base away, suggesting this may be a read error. CDR3 sequence: CASSILAGVYNKQFF. CDR3 nucleotide sequence: TGTGCCAGCAGCATTCTAGCGGGGGTCTACAATAAGCAGTTCTTC. This sequence joins TRBV7-6 and TRBJ2-1, with 10 bases lining up with TRBD2. The CDR3 contains 15 residues. Germline V CDR1 and CDR2: SGHVS, FNYEAQ.

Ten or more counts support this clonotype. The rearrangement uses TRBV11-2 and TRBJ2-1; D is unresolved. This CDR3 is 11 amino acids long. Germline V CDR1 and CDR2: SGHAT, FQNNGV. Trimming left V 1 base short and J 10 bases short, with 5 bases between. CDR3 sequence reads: CASSLGPEQFF. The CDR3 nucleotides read TGTGCCAGCAGCTTAGGGCCCGAGCAGTTCTTC.

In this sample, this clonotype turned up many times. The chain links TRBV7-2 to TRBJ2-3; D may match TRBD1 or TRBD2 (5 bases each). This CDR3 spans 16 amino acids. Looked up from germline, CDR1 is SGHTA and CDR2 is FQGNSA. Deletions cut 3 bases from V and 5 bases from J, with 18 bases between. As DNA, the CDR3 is TGTGCCAGCAGCTTCGGGTCGAGCGTGAGGGGAGATACGCAGTATTTT. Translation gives CASSFGSSVRGDTQYF.

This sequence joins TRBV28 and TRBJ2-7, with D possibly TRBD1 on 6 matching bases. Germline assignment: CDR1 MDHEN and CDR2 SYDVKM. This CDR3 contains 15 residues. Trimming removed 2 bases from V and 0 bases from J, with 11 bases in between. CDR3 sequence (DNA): TGTGCCAGCAGTTTAGTGCAGGGGAGCTCCTACGAGCAGTACTTC. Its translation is CASSLVQGSSYEQYF. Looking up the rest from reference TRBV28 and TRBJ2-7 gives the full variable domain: DVKVTQSSRYLVKRTGEKVFLECVQDMDHENMFWYRQDPGLGLRLIYFSYDVKMKEKGDIPEGYSVSREKKERFSLILESASTNQTSMYLCASSLVQGSSYEQYFGPGTRLTVT.

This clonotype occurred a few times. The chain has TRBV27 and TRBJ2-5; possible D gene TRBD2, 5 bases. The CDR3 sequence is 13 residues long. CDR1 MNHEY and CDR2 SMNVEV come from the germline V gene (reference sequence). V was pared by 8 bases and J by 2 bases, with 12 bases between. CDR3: CASFGLGQETQYF. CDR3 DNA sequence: TGTGCCAGCTTCGGACTGGGACAAGAGACCCAGTACTTC.

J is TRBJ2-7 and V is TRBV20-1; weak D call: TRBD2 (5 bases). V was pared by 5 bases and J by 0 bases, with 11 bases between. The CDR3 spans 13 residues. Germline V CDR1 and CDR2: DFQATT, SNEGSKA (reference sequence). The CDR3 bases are TGCAGTGCTCGGACTCCGGCCTCCTACGAGCAGTACTTC. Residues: CSARTPASYEQYF.

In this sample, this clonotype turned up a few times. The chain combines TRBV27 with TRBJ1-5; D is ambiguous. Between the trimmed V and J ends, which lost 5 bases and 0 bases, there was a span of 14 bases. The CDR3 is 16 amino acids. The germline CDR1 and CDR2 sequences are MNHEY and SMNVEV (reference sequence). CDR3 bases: TGTGCCAGCAGTATAGTCGGCCGAAGTAGCAATCAGCCCCAGCATTTT. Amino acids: CASSIVGRSSNQPQHF.

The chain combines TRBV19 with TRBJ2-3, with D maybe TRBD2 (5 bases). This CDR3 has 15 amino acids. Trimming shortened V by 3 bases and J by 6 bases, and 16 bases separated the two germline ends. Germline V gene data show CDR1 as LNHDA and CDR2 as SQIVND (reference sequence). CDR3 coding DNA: TGTGCCAGTAGTATTGGGCGGGCCCCGACGGATACGCAGTATTTT. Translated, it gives CASSIGRAPTDTQYF. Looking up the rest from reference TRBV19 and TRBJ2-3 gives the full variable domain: DGGITQSPKYLFRKEGQNVTLSCEQNLNHDAMYWYRQDPGQGLRLIYYSQIVNDFQKGDIAEGYSVSREKKESFPLTVTSAQKNPTAFYLCASSIGRAPTDTQYFGPGTRLTVL.

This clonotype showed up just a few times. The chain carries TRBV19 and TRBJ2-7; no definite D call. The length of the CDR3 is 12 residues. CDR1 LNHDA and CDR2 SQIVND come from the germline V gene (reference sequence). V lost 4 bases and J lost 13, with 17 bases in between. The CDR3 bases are TGTGCCAGTAGTACCGGACCGTCGAAGCTTTACTTC. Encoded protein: CASSTGPSKLYF. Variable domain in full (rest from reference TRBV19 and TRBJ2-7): DGGITQSPKYLFRKEGQNVTLSCEQNLNHDAMYWYRQDPGQGLRLIYYSQIVNDFQKGDIAEGYSVSREKKESFPLTVTSAQKNPTAFYLCASSTGPSKLYFGPGTRLTVT.

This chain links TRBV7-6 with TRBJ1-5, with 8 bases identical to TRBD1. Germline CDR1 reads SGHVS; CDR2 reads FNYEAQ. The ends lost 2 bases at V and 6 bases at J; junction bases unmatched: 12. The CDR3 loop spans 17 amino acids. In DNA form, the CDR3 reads TGTGCCAGCAGCTTAACGGGTCAGGGGGCGGGAGGTCAGCCCCAGCATTTT. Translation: CASSLTGQGAGGQPQHF.

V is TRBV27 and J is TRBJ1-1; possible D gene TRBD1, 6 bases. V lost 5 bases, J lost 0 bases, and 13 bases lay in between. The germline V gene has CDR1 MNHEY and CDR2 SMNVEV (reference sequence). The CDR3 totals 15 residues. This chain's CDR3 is CASSQWTVLNTEAFF. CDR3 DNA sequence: TGTGCCAGCAGTCAGTGGACAGTTCTGAACACTGAAGCTTTCTTT.

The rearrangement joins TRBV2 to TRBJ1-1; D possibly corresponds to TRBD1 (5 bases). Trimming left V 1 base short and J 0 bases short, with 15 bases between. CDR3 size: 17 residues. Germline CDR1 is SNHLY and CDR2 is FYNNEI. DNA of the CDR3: TGTGCCAGCAGTGAAGAGAGGGGAGGATTTTTGAACACTGAAGCTTTCTTT. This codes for CASSEERGGFLNTEAFF.

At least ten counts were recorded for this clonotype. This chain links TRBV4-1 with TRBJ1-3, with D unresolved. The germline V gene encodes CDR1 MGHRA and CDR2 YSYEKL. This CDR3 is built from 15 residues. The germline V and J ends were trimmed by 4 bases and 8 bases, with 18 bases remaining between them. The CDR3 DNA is TGCGCCAGCAGCCTAAGCACGGCTACGGCGGACACCATATATTTT. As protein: CASSLSTATADTIYF.

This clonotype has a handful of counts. The CDR3 coding sequence is TGCGCCAGCAGCCCCTCCCTGGGGTTAAGCTACGAGCAGTACTTC. Translating it yields CASSPSLGLSYEQYF. The chain uses TRBV5-1 and TRBJ2-7; D not certain. The length of the CDR3 is 15 residues. The V gene's germline CDR1 is SGHRS and CDR2 YFSETQ. V lost 4 bases and J 3 bases, leaving 17 bases between the germline ends.

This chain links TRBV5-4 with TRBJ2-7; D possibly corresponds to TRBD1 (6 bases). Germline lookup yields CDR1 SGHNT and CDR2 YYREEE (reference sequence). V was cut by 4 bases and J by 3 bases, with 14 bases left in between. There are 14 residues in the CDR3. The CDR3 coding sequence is TGTGCCAGCAGCCCGGACAGTACCTTCTACGAGCAGTACTTC. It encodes CASSPDSTFYEQYF.

The DNA of the CDR3 is TGTGCCAGCAGCGACGAACAGGGCTCTGGAAACACCATATATTTT. The encoded protein is CASSDEQGSGNTIYF. This chain joins TRBV9 and TRBJ1-3; the D gene is possibly TRBD1 (6 bases). The CDR3 totals 15 residues. CDR1 is SGDLS, CDR2 YYNGEE, per germline. V lost 3 bases and J 0 bases, leaving 10 bases between the germline ends.

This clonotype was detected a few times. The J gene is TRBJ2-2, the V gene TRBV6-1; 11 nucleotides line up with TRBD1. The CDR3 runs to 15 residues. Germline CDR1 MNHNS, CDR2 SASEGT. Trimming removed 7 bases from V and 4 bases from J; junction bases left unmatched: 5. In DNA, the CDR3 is TGTGCCAGCATGCGGACAGGGGGCATCACCGGGGAGCTGTTTTTT. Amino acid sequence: CASMRTGGITGELFF.

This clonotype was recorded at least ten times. The CDR3 coding sequence is TGTGCCAGCAGTTTAACAGGGTCCTACGAGCAGTACTTC. Encoded protein: CASSLTGSYEQYF. The V gene is TRBV27, the J gene TRBJ2-7, with D maybe TRBD1 (6 bases). Trimming took off 2 bases at V and 1 base at J, with 6 bases between the two ends. The CDR3 covers 13 residues. Germline values: CDR1 MNHEY, CDR2 SMNVEV (reference sequence).

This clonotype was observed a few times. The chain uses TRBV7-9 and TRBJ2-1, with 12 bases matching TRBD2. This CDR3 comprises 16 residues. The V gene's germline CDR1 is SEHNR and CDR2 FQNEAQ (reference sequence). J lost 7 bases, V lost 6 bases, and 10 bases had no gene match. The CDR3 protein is CASRSGLAGGPNEQFF. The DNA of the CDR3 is TGTGCCAGCAGATCCGGGCTAGCGGGGGGGCCAAATGAGCAGTTCTTC. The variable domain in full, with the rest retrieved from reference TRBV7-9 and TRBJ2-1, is DTGVSQNPRHKITKRGQNVTFRCDPISEHNRLYWYRQTLGQGPEFLTYFQNEAQLEKSRLLSDRFSAERPKGSFSTLEIQRTEQGDSAMYLCASRSGLAGGPNEQFFGPGTRLTVL.

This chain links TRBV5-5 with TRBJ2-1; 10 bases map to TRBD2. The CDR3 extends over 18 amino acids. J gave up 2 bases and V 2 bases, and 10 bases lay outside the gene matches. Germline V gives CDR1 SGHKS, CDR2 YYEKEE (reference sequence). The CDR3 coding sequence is TGTGCCAGCAGCTTAGGCACTAGCGGGATACCCCCCTACAATGAGCAGTTCTTC. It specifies CASSLGTSGIPPYNEQFF.

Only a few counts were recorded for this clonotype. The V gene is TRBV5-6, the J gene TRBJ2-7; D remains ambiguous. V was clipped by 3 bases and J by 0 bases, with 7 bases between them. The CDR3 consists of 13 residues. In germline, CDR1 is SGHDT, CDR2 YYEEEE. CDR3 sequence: CASSSPLSYEQYF. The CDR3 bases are TGTGCCAGCAGCTCCCCACTCTCCTACGAGCAGTACTTC.

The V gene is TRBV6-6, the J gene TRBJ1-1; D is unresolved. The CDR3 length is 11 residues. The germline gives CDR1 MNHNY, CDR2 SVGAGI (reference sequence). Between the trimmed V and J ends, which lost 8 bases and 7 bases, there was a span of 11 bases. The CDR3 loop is CASSTALEAFF. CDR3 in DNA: TGTGCCAGCTCGACCGCCCTTGAAGCTTTCTTT.

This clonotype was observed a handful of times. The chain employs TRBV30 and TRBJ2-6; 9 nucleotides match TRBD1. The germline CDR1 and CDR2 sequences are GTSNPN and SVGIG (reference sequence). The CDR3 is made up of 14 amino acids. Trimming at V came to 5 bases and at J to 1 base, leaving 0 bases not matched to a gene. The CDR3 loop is CAWGTGSGANVLTF. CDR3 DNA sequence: TGTGCCTGGGGGACAGGGTCTGGGGCCAACGTCCTGACTTTC.